This T cell receptor beta chain originates from a study of human T cells and chemical hapten exposure. In the study overall: A 2 cm by 2 cm inner upper arm patch received 2% DPC for sensitization. The study's findings and limits: Sensitizing to DPC left TCRs with a frequency above 1 in 1000 unaltered. Against controls, expanded TCRs gave rise to significantly more large CDR3 similarity clusters.

The library gave individual cDNA molecules unique molecular identifiers. From the RACE reads, TCRdb called clonotypes with MiXCR, one entry per CDR3 protein. In the table there are fewer than 500,000 distinct CDR3 sequences, about 4.8% of which are singletons. Time point noted: patch test 1, 2 weeks after DPC sensitization. Treatment of the sample: therapeutic diphenylcyclopropenone sensitization with weekly scalp DPC. This clonotype was found a few times. Its antigen is unidentified. Germline-derived CDR1 and CDR2 are LGHNA and YNFKEQ. The CDR3 covers 15 residues. Trimming took 4 bases from V and 3 from J, leaving 16 bases between them.

Sample: whole blood, taken in connection with sensitization to the hapten diphenylcyclopropenone (DPC). This chain joins TRBV4-2 and TRBJ2-7; TRBD2 might be the D (5 bases). This TCR derives from a woman between 50 and 59 years old with alopecia areata. Some clones in this sample may be carry-over from other donors' samples. CDR3: CASSPGMTIGYEQYF. The CDR3 DNA reads as TGTGCCAGCAGCCCCGGGATGACAATCGGCTACGAGCAGTACTTC.